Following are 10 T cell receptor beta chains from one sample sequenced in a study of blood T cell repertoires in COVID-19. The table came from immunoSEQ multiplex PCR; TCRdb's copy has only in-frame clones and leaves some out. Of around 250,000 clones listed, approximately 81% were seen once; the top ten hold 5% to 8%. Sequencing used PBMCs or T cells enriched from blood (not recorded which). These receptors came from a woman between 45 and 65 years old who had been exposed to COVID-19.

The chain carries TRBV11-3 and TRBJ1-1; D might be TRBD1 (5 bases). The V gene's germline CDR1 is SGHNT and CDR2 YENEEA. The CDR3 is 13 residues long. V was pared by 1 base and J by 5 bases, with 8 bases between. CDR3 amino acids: CASSLGGRTEAFF. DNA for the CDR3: TGTGCCAGCAGCTTAGGGGGCAGGACTGAAGCTTTCTTT.

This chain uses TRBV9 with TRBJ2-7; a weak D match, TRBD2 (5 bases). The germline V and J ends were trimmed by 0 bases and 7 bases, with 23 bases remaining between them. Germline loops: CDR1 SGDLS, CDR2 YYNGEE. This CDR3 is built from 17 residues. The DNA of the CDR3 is TGTGCCAGCAGCGTAGATGGAGCGGCAGCGCAACCGAGGGAGCAGTACTTC. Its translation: CASSVDGAAAQPREQYF.

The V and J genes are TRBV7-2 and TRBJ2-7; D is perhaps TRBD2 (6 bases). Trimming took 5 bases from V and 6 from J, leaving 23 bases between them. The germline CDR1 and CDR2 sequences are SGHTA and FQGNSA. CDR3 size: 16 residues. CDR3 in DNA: TGTGCCAGCAGCCCCCGAAGGTTCGGGGGATTTTTCGAGCAGTACTTC. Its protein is CASSPRRFGGFFEQYF. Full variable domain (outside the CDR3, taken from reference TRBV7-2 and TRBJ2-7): GAGVSQSPSNKVTEKGKDVELRCDPISGHTALYWYRQSLGQGLEFLIYFQGNSAPDKSGLPSDRFSAERTGGSVSTLTIQRTQQEDSAVYLCASSPRRFGGFFEQYFGPGTRLTVT.

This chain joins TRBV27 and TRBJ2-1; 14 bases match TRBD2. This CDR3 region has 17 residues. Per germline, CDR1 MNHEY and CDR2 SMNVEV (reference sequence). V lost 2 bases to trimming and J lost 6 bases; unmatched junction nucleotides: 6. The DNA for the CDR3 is TGTGCCAGCAGTTTAAAGGGACTAGCGGGGGCCCCCAATGAGCAGTTCTTC. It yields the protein CASSLKGLAGAPNEQFF.

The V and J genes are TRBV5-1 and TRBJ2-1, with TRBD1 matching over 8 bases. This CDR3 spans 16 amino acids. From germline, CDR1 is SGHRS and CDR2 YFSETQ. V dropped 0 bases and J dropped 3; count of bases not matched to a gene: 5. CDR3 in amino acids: CASSLAQGGIYNEQFF. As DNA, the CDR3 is TGCGCCAGCAGCTTGGCACAGGGGGGCATCTACAATGAGCAGTTCTTC.

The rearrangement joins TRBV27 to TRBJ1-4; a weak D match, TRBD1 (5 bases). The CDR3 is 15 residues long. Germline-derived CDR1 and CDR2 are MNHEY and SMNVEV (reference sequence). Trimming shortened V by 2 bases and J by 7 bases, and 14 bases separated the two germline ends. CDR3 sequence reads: CASSLLGTGPEKLFF. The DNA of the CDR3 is TGTGCCAGCAGTTTACTCGGGACTGGACCTGAAAAACTGTTTTTT.

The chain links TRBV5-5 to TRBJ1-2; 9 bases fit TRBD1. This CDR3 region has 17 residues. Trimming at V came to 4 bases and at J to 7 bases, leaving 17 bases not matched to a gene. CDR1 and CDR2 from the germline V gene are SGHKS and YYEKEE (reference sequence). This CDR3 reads CASSRTIQGASLGGYTF. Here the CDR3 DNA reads TGTGCCAGCAGCCGAACAATACAGGGGGCGTCGTTGGGTGGCTACACCTTC. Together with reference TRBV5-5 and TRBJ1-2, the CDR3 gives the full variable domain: DAGVTQSPTHLIKTRGQQVTLRCSPISGHKSVSWYQQVLGQGPQFIFQYYEKEERGRGNFPDRFSARQFPNYSSELNVNALLLGDSALYLCASSRTIQGASLGGYTFGSGTRLTVV.

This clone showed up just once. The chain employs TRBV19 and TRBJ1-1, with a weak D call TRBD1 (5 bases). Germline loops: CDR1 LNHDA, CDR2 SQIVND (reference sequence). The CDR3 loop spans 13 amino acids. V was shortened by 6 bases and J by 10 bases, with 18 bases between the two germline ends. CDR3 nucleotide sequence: TGTGCCAGTAGACCACAGGTACGTAGGCGAGCTTTCTTT. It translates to CASRPQVRRRAFF.

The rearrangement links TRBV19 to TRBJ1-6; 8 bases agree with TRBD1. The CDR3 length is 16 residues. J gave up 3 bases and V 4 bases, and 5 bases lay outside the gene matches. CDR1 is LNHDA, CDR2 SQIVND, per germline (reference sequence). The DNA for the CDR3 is TGTGCCAGTAGTACGACCGACAGGGGCTATAATTCACCCCTCCACTTT. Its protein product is CASSTTDRGYNSPLHF. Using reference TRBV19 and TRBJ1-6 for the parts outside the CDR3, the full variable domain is DGGITQSPKYLFRKEGQNVTLSCEQNLNHDAMYWYRQDPGQGLRLIYYSQIVNDFQKGDIAEGYSVSREKKESFPLTVTSAQKNPTAFYLCASSTTDRGYNSPLHFGNGTRLTVT.

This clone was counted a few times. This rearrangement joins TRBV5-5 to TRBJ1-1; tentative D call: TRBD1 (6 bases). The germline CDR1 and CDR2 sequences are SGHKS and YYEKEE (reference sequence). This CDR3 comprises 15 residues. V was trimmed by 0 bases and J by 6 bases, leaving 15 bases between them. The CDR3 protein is CASSLGQGPGAEAFF. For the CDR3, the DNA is TGTGCCAGCAGCTTGGGGCAGGGCCCAGGGGCTGAAGCTTTCTTT. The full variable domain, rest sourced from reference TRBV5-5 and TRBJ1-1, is DAGVTQSPTHLIKTRGQQVTLRCSPISGHKSVSWYQQVLGQGPQFIFQYYEKEERGRGNFPDRFSARQFPNYSSELNVNALLLGDSALYLCASSLGQGPGAEAFFGQGTRLTVV.